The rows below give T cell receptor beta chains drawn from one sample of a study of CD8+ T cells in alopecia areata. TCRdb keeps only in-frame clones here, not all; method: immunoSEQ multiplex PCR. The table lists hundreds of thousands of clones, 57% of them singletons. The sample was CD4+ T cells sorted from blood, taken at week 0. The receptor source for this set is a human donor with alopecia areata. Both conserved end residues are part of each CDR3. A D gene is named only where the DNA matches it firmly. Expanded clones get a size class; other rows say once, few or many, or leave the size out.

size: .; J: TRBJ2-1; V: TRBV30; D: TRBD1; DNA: TGTGCCTGGCGAAGGACAGGGTCCTTCTACAATGAGCAGTTCTTC; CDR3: CAWRRTGSFYNEQFF
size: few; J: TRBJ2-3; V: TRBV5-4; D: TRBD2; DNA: TGTGCCAGCAGCCGACTAGCGGGCACAGATACGCAGTATTTT; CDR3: CASSRLAGTDTQYF
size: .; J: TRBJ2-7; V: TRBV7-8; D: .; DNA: TGTGCCAGCAGCTGGGGCGGGAACACCTACGAGCAGTACTTC; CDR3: CASSWGGNTYEQYF
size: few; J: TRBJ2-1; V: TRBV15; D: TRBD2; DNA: TGTGCCACCAGCAGGGAAGGGACTAGCGAGAATGAGCAGTTCTTC; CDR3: CATSREGTSENEQFF
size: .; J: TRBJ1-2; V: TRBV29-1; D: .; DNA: TGCAGCGTTGCGCTCTTAGGGTCCAACTATGGCTACACCTTC; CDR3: CSVALLGSNYGYTF
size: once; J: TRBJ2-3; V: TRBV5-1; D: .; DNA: TGCGCCAGCAGCTATCCCCTGGGGGATACAGATACGCAGTATTTT; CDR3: CASSYPLGDTDTQYF
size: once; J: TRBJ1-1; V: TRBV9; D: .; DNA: TGTGCCAGCAGCGTACGCGGGGCCGACACTGAAGCTTTCTTT; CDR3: CASSVRGADTEAFF
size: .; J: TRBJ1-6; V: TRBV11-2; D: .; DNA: TGTGCCAGCAGCTTAGAGGGCGTAAATTCACCCCTCCACTTT; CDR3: CASSLEGVNSPLHF
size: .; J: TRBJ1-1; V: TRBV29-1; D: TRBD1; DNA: TGCAGCGCTGACAGGGGGATCGCTGAAGCTTTCTTT; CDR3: CSADRGIAEAFF
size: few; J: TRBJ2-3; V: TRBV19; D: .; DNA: TGTGCCAGTAGTATGCGGAGAGCAGATACGCAGTATTTT; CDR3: CASSMRRADTQYF
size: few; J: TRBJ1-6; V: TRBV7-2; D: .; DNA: TGTGCCAGCAGCTTAGCGCAGGGAGTTAATTCACCCCTCCACTTT; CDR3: CASSLAQGVNSPLHF
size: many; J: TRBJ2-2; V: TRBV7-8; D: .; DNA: TGTGCCAGCAGCTTAACTGGGGAGCTGTTTTTT; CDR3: CASSLTGELFF
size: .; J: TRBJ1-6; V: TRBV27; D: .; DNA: TGTGCCAGCAGTGTGAATAGGGGTTCACCCCTCCACTTT; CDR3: CASSVNRGSPLHF
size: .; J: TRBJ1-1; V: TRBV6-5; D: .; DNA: TGTGCCAGCAGTTACTCGTCCGCAGGGCCCACTGAAGCTTTCTTT; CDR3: CASSYSSAGPTEAFF
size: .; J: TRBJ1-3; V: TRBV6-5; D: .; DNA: TGTGCCAGCAGAGAACAGGGCTTCTCTGGAAACACCATATATTTT; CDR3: CASREQGFSGNTIYF
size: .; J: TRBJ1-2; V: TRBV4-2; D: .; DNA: TGTGCCAGCAGCCAAGATCTGCAGCCCCACTATGGCTACACCTTC; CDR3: CASSQDLQPHYGYTF
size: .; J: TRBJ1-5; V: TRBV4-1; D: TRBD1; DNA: TGCGCCAGCAGCCGACAGGGGGCCGGGCAGCCCCAGCATTTT; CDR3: CASSRQGAGQPQHF
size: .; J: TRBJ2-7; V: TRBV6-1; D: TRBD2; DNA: TGTGCCACCACCGGCGGGGCGGGGGTCTACGAGCAGTACTTC; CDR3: CATTGGAGVYEQYF
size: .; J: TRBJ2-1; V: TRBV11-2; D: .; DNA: TGTGCCAGCAGCCCGAGTGGGGTGTCGGCCTACAATGAGCAGTTCTTC; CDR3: CASSPSGVSAYNEQFF
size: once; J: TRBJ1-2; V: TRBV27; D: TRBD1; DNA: TGTGCCAGCAGTTCCAGGGGGCTCTATGGCTACACCTTC; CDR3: CASSSRGLYGYTF
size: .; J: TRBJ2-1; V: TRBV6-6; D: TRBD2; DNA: TGTGCCACCCGGACTAGCGGAGAGCCTTACAATGAGCAGTTCTTC; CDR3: CATRTSGEPYNEQFF
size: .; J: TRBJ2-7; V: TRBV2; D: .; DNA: TGTGCCAGCAGAGAAGTCGGGGTTAGCAACGAGCAGTACTTC; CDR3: CASREVGVSNEQYF
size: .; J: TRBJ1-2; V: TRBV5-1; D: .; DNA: TGCGCCAGCACCTCTCAGGGGCAGTTCGTTGGATACACCTTC; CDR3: CASTSQGQFVGYTF
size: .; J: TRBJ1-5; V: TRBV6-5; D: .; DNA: TGTGCCAGCAGTTACTCTGCCGCTAGCAATCAGCCCCAGCATTTT; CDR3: CASSYSAASNQPQHF
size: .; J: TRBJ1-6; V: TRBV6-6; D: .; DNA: TGTGCCAGCAGGAGCTCCTATAATTCACCCCTCCACTTT; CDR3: CASRSSYNSPLHF
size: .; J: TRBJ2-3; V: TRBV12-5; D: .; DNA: TGTGCTAGTGGTTCTGGGGGCACAGATACGCAGTATTTT; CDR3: CASGSGGTDTQYF
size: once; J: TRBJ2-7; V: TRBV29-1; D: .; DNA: TGCAGCGTTGACAGGGGGGAGGGGGCCTACGAGCAGTACTTC; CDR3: CSVDRGEGAYEQYF
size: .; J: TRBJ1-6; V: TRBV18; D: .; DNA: TGTGCCAGCTCACAAGAGCCGGTAGGATCACCCCTCCACTTT; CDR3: CASSQEPVGSPLHF
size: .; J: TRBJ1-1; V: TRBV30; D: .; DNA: TGTGCCTGGGGGGTGGTAGAAGCTTTCTTT; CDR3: CAWGVVEAFF
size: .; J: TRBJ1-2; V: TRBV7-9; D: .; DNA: TGTGCCGGGTCGGGGGTTAACTATGGCTACACCTTC; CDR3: CAGSGVNYGYTF
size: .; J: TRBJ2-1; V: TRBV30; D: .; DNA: TGTGCCTGGGCTAGGGGATCCTACAATGAGCAGTTCTTC; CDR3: CAWARGSYNEQFF
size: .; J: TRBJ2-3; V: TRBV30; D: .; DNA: TGTGCCTGGAGTGCCAGTCGGGATACGCAGTATTTT; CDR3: CAWSASRDTQYF
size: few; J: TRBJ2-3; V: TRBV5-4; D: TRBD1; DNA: TGTGCCAGCAGCCCCGGGACAGGGAGTACAGATACGCAGTATTTT; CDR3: CASSPGTGSTDTQYF
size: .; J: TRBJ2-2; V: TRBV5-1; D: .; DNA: TGCGCCAGCAGCTTGGATTCTATCTGGCGCACCGGGGAGCTGTTTTTT; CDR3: CASSLDSIWRTGELFF
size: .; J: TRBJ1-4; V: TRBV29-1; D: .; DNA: TGCAGCGTGACCACCGGGTCCTGGCTCGGAAAACTGTTTTTT; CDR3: CSVTTGSWLGKLFF
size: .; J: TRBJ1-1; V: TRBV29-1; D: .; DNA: TGCAGCGTGGTTTTGCGGGGGGAGGACACTGAAGCTTTCTTT; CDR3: CSVVLRGEDTEAFF
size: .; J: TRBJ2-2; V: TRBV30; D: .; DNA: TGTGCCTGGAATTCCAGGGTTACCGGGGAGCTGTTTTTT; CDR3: CAWNSRVTGELFF
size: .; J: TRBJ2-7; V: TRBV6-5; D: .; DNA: TGTGCCAGCAGTTACGCAGACAGGAACTACGAGCAGTACTTC; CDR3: CASSYADRNYEQYF
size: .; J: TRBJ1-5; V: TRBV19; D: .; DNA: TGTGCCAGTAGTACGAGTGGTTCTAGCAATCAGCCCCAGCATTTT; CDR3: CASSTSGSSNQPQHF
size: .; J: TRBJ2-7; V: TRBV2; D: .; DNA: TGTGCCAGCAGTGGGGCCGAGGCAACATACGAGCAGTACTTC; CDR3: CASSGAEATYEQYF
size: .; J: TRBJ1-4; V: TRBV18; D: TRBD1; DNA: TGTGCCAGCTCAGGACAGGGCACAACTAATGAAAAACTGTTTTTT; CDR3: CASSGQGTTNEKLFF
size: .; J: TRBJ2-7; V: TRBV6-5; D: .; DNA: TGTGCCAGCAGTTACTCTGGCCAAGGGGGATGGGAGCAGTACTTC; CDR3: CASSYSGQGGWEQYF
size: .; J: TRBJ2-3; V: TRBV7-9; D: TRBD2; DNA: TGTGCCAGCAGCCCGACTAGCGGAAGAGGCTCAGATACGCAGTATTTT; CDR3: CASSPTSGRGSDTQYF
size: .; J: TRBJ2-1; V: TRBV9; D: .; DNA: TGTGCCAGCAGCCCCGCGATCAGGGGCTACAATGAGCAGTTCTTC; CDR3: CASSPAIRGYNEQFF
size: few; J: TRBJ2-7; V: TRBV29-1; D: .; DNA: TGCAGCGTGCGACAGACCGGGACCATTTACGAGCAGTACTTC; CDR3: CSVRQTGTIYEQYF
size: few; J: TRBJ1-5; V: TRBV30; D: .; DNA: TGTGCCTGGAGTGTCGGGTCCCTCCTCAATCAGCCCCAGCATTTT; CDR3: CAWSVGSLLNQPQHF
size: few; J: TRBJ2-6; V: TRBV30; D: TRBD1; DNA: TGTGCCTGGAGTGTACAGGGGGGCTCTGGGGCCAACGTCCTGACTTTC; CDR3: CAWSVQGGSGANVLTF
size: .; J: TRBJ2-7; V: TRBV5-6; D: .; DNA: TGTGCCAGCAGCTTGGACAGGCGTAGGGTAGACGAGCAGTACTTC; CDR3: CASSLDRRRVDEQYF
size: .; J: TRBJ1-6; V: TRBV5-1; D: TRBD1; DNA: TGCGCCAGCAGATACCGGGACAGTCAATATAATTCACCCCTCCACTTT; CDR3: CASRYRDSQYNSPLHF
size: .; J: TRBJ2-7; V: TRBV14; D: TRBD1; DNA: TGTGCCAGCAGCCAAGATCATGTCAGGGGGCAGTACGAGCAGTACTTC; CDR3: CASSQDHVRGQYEQYF
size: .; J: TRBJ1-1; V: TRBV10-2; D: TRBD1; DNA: TGCGCCAGCACCGGGACAGTGAACACTGAAGCTTTCTTT; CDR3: CASTGTVNTEAFF
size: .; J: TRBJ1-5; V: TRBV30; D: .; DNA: TGTGCCTGGAGTGTGGGCAGAGGAAATCAGCCCCAGCATTTT; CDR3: CAWSVGRGNQPQHF
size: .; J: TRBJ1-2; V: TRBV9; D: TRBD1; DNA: TGTGCCAGCAGCGTAGCTAAAAAGACAGGGAGCTATGGCTACACCTTC; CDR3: CASSVAKKTGSYGYTF
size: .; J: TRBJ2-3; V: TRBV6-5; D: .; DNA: TGTGCCAGCAGTATGTCGTGGGTCCACACAGATACGCAGTATTTT; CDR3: CASSMSWVHTDTQYF
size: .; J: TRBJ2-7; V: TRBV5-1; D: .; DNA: TGCGCCAGCAGCTTGGTTGCCGGGAAATCGGTCTACGAGCAGTACTTC; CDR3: CASSLVAGKSVYEQYF
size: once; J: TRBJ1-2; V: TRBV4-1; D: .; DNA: TGCGCCAGCAGCCAAGTCAGTTCCTATGGCTACACCTTC; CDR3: CASSQVSSYGYTF
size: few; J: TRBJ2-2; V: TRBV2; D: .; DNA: TGTGCCAGCAGCCCGTCGTTTGGGGGCACCGGGGAGCTGTTTTTT; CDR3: CASSPSFGGTGELFF